These T cell receptor beta chains were read from a single sample in a study of CXCR3-negative and CXCR3-positive naive CD8 T cells. Reanalyzing the 5' RACE reads, TCRdb keeps one entry per CDR3 protein, without DNA. Its table lists nearly 110,000 distinct CDR3 sequences. Sequencing was carried out using naive CXCR3+ CD8+ T cells from blood. Source of these receptors: a human donor in good health. Some clones in this sample may be carry-over from other donors' samples. Both conserved end residues are part of each CDR3.

TRBV3-1	TRBJ2-7	CASSLGGALSYEQYF
TRBV20-1	TRBJ1-2	CSAKEQSIYSYTF
TRBV7-9	TRBJ1-1	CASSLVGEGTEAFF
TRBV7-3	TRBJ2-5	CASSFDPTSALETQYF
TRBV12-3/TRBV12-4	TRBJ2-1	CASRDPYQESFF
TRBV5-5	TRBJ2-7	CASSPSKTVISYEQYF
TRBV5-1	TRBJ2-7	CASSYGQGNDEQYF
TRBV6-5	TRBJ2-1	CASSYGTPTYNEQFF
TRBV29-1	TRBJ2-7	CSVEATGTGEGEQYF
TRBV29-1	TRBJ2-7	CSVLGEATTYEQCF
TRBV7-9	TRBJ2-3	CASSLGPGGRTDTQYF
TRBV20-1	TRBJ1-1	CSARDVGERTEAFF
TRBV5-6	TRBJ2-3	CASSLASTITDTQYF
TRBV6-5	TRBJ2-1	CASSYRDYNEQFF
TRBV7-9	TRBJ2-7	CASSSNYESSYEQYF
TRBV4-2	TRBJ1-6	CASSQIQGASYNSPLHF
TRBV29-1	TRBJ2-1	CSVEDISGNSYNEQFF
TRBV12-5	TRBJ1-1	CASGEGQGAWTEAFF
TRBV19	TRBJ2-1	CASSIVGGQDEQFF
TRBV20-1	TRBJ1-1	CTTQGTGDTEAFF
TRBV25-1	TRBJ1-4	CASSVVVGGEKLFF
TRBV25-1	TRBJ1-1	CASSEPRVGRGEAFF
TRBV5-1	TRBJ2-1	CASSLGQAPSSYNEQFF
TRBV27	TRBJ1-3	CASSPAGQQKGNTIYF
TRBV6-5	TRBJ2-7	CASSPQTGQSTYEQYF
TRBV6-5	TRBJ2-1	CASSNRGSEYYNEQFF
TRBV4-3	TRBJ2-1	CASSQEGHGETGGNEQFF
TRBV7-3	TRBJ1-1	CASSLIAGGTEAFF